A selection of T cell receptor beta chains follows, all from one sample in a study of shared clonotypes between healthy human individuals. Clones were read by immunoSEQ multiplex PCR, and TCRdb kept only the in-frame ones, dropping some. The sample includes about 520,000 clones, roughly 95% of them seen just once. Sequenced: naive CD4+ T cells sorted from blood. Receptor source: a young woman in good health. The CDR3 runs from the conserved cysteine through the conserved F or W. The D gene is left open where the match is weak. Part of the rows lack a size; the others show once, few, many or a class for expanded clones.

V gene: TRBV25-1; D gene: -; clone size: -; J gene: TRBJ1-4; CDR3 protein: CASSVEGDNEKLFF; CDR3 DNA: TGTGCCAGCAGTGTGGAGGGTGATAATGAAAAACTGTTTTTT
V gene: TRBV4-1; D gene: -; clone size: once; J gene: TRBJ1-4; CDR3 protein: CASSRALGEKLFF; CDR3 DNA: TGCGCCAGCAGCCGTGCCTTGGGTGAAAAACTGTTTTTT
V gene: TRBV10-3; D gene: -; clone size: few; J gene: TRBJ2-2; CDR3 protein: CAISELSGGGELFF; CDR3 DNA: TGTGCCATCAGTGAGCTTAGCGGAGGCGGTGAGCTGTTTTTT
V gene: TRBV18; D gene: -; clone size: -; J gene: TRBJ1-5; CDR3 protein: CASSPPGQPQHF; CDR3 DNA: TGTGCCAGCTCACCTCCGGGGCAGCCCCAGCATTTT
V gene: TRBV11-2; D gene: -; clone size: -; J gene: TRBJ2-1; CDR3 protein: CASSLVLYNEQFF; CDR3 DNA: TGTGCCAGCAGCTTAGTACTTTACAATGAGCAGTTCTTC
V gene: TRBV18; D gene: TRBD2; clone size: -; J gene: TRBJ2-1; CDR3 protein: CASSQREGSYNEQFF; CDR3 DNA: TGTGCCAGCTCACAGCGGGAGGGCTCCTACAATGAGCAGTTCTTC
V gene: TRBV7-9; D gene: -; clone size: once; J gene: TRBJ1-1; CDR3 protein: CASSLNPRGRTEAFF; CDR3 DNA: TGTGCCAGCAGCTTAAACCCGAGAGGCAGGACTGAAGCTTTCTTT
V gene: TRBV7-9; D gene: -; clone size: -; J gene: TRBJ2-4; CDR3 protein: CASSLTGLPKNIQYF; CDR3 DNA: TGTGCCAGCAGCCTCACGGGACTTCCGAAAAACATTCAGTACTTC
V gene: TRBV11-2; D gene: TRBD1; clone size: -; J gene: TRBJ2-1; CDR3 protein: CASSWGQGYNEQFF; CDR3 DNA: TGTGCCAGCAGCTGGGGACAGGGCTACAATGAGCAGTTCTTC
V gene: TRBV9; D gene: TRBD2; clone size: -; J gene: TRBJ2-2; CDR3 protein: CASSGLARSTGELFF; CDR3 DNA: TGTGCCAGCAGCGGACTAGCGAGAAGCACCGGGGAGCTGTTTTTT
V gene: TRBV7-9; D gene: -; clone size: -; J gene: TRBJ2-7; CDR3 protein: CASSFTAPPNGDYEQYF; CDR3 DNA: TGTGCCAGCAGCTTTACCGCCCCGCCTAATGGGGACTACGAGCAGTACTTC
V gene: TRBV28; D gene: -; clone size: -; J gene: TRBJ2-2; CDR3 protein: CASRRDLVETGELFF; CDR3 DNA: TGTGCCAGCAGAAGGGACCTCGTCGAAACCGGGGAGCTGTTTTTT
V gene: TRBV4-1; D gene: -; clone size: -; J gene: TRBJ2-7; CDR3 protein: CASSQVAAGRSYEQYF; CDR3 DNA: TGCGCCAGCAGCCAAGTCGCCGCGGGCCGCTCCTACGAGCAGTACTTC
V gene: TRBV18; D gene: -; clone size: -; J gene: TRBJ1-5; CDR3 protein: CASSPNDLSTGSGSNQPQHF; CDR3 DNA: TGTGCCAGCTCACCAAACGACTTATCCACAGGGTCCGGGAGCAATCAGCCCCAGCATTTT
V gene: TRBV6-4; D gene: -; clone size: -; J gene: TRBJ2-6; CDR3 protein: CASFQPGANVLTF; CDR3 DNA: TGTGCCAGCTTCCAACCTGGGGCCAACGTCCTGACTTTC
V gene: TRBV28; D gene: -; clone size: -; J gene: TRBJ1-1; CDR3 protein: CASRRGGFEAFF; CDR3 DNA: TGTGCCAGTAGGAGAGGGGGGTTTGAAGCTTTCTTT
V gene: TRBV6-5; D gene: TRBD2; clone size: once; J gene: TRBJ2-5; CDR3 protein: CASSYFPSGRAETQYF; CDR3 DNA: TGTGCCAGCAGTTACTTTCCTAGCGGGAGGGCAGAGACCCAGTACTTC
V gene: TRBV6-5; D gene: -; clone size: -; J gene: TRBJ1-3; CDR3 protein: CASSPDGGGGNTIYF; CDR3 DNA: TGTGCCAGCAGTCCCGACGGGGGTGGTGGAAACACCATATATTTT